One sample yielded the 9 T cell receptor beta chains listed below, sequenced in a study of Ad26.COV2.S vaccination and SARS-CoV-2 variants. Treatment denoted: around 19 received Ad26.COV2.S at low or high dose, single or two shots; about five received placebo; per-sample allocation not given. Day 63 after the first injection of vaccine or placebo was the sampling time. TCRdb's table, derived via immunoSEQ multiplex PCR, lists solely in-frame clones and lacks some. The sample includes more than 300,000 clones, just over 85% of them seen just once. This sample comprised peripheral blood, obtained in a trial of Ad26.COV2.S vaccine versus placebo. Receptor source: a person aged 18-65 years who received the Ad26.COV2.S COVID-19 vaccine or a placebo.

The rearrangement links TRBV7-2 to TRBJ2-3; a weak D match, TRBD1 (6 bases). V lost 4 bases to trimming and J lost 0 bases, with 17 bases between them. Germline V gene sequence: CDR1 SGHTA, CDR2 FQGNSA. This CDR3 is built from 17 residues. CDR3 bases: TGTGCCAGCAGCTCCCTACCCAGGGGCGGGAGCACAGATACGCAGTATTTT. Its protein product is CASSSLPRGGSTDTQYF.

The CDR3 here is CASSRESGGTEAFF. CDR3 nucleotides: TGTGCCAGCTCACGAGAGTCAGGAGGCACTGAAGCTTTCTTT. V is TRBV18 and J is TRBJ1-1, with D unresolved. The CDR3 runs 14 residues. In germline, CDR1 is KGHSH, CDR2 LQKENI. With 4 bases removed from V and 4 bases from J, the gap between germline ends came to 13 bases. Together with reference TRBV18 and TRBJ1-1, the CDR3 gives the full variable domain: NAGVMQNPRHLVRRRGQEARLRCSPMKGHSHVYWYRQLPEEGLKFMVYLQKENIIDESGMPKERFSAEFPKEGPSILRIQQVVRGDSAAYFCASSRESGGTEAFFGQGTRLTVV.

The V gene is TRBV3-1 (or the pseudogene TRBV3-2), the J gene TRBJ1-2, with D unclear. The CDR3 is made up of 13 amino acids. Germline V gives CDR1 LGHDT, CDR2 YNNKEL (reference sequence). V was pared by 5 bases and J by 8 bases, with 15 bases between. CDR3 in DNA: TGTGCCAGCAGCTCCCTCACCCTCGGGGGCTACACCTTC. Residues: CASSSLTLGGYTF.

V gene TRBV19 combines with J gene TRBJ2-5; D unresolved. CDR3 length equals 16 residues. Per germline, CDR1 LNHDA and CDR2 SQIVND (reference sequence). V lost 6 bases and J lost 0, with 17 bases in between. The CDR3 bases are TGTGCCAGTAGCCCAGCCCGTCAGTTAAACCAAGAGACCCAGTACTTC. As protein: CASSPARQLNQETQYF.

V usage is TRBV7-9 and J usage is TRBJ1-1; perhaps TRBD1 as D (6 bases). Germline-derived CDR1 and CDR2 are SEHNR and FQNEAQ (reference sequence). V dropped 1 base and J dropped 7 bases, with 10 bases sitting between them. The CDR3 has 13 residues. The CDR3 reads CASSLGQGNEAFF. The DNA for the CDR3 is TGTGCCAGCAGCTTAGGTCAGGGGAATGAAGCTTTCTTT. Full variable domain (outside the CDR3, taken from reference TRBV7-9 and TRBJ1-1): DTGVSQNPRHKITKRGQNVTFRCDPISEHNRLYWYRQTLGQGPEFLTYFQNEAQLEKSRLLSDRFSAERPKGSFSTLEIQRTEQGDSAMYLCASSLGQGNEAFFGQGTRLTVV.

This clone was seen just once. The rearrangement links TRBV5-5 to TRBJ2-1, with D possibly TRBD1 on 5 matching bases. Trimming took 0 bases from V and 9 from J, leaving 10 bases between them. The CDR3 is 13 residues long. Germline CDR1 and CDR2: SGHKS and YYEKEE (reference sequence). The CDR3 sequence: CASSLVGVFEQFF. The CDR3 region has the DNA TGTGCCAGCAGCTTGGTAGGGGTTTTTGAGCAGTTCTTC.

This chain connects TRBV12-3 or TRBV12-4 to TRBJ1-2, with 9 bases lining up with TRBD1. CDR3 length: 13 amino acids. The junction had 5 bases not matched to a gene; V was cut back by 5 bases and J by 7 bases. Here the CDR3 reads CASSKQGAGGYTF. CDR3 in DNA: TGTGCCAGCAGTAAACAGGGGGCTGGTGGCTACACCTTC.

The DNA of the CDR3 is TGTGCCAGCAGTTCGGTTGGGCCTGCTCAGGGTCCCCTCCACTTT. As protein: CASSSVGPAQGPLHF. The chain is built from TRBV6-5 and TRBJ1-6, with D perhaps matching TRBD1 (5 bases). Trimming left V 4 bases short and J 13 bases short, with 20 bases between. This CDR3 spans 15 amino acids. Per germline, CDR1 MNHEY and CDR2 SVGAGI.

The chain uses TRBV5-1 and TRBJ1-5; 7 bases agree with TRBD1. This CDR3 comprises 15 residues. CDR1 SGHRS and CDR2 YFSETQ come from the germline V gene. V lost 4 bases, J lost 1 base, and 5 bases stayed unmatched. The CDR3 protein is CASSLGTASNQPQHF. CDR3 nucleotides: TGCGCCAGCAGCCTCGGGACAGCGAGCAATCAGCCCCAGCATTTT.